What follows are 9 T cell receptor beta chains derived from one specimen sequenced in a study of T cell responses to AZD1222 COVID-19 vaccine. Using immunoSEQ multiplex PCR, the repertoire was profiled, and TCRdb retains in-frame clones only, with some absent. The sample holds just over 65,000 clones, over 75% seen once. The source material was peripheral blood, sampled on day 0 of AZD1222 vaccination. Every receptor here comes from an adult in good health.

The genes are TRBV19 and TRBJ1-3; no definite D call. Germline CDR1 LNHDA, CDR2 SQIVND (reference sequence). CDR3 size: 15 residues. V lost 3 bases, J lost 0 bases, and 9 bases lay in between. The CDR3 coding sequence is TGTGCCAGTAGTATCACGGCAGCCTCTGGAAACACCATATATTTT. This codes for CASSITAASGNTIYF.

This chain joins TRBV5-4 and TRBJ2-2; D is perhaps TRBD1 (6 bases). Trimming took 3 bases from V and 6 from J, leaving 9 bases between them. The CDR3 contains 13 residues. Germline V gene sequence: CDR1 SGHNT, CDR2 YYREEE (reference sequence). CDR3 sequence (DNA): TGTGCCAGCAGCTCAACAGGGCCCGGGGAGCTGTTTTTT. Translating gives CASSSTGPGELFF. Together with reference TRBV5-4 and TRBJ2-2, the CDR3 gives the full variable domain: ETGVTQSPTHLIKTRGQQVTLRCSSQSGHNTVSWYQQALGQGPQFIFQYYREEENGRGNFPPRFSGLQFPNYSSELNVNALELDDSALYLCASSSTGPGELFFGEGSRLTVL.

The chain joins TRBV6-2 or TRBV6-3 to TRBJ1-1; possibly TRBD1 for D (5 bases). The CDR3 contains 12 residues. V was clipped by 5 bases and J by 8 bases, with 12 bases between them. The germline gives CDR1 MNHEY, CDR2 SVGEGT. CDR3 nucleotide sequence: TGTGCCAGCAGTCCGGGACGTGTAGAAGCTTTCTTT. This translates into CASSPGRVEAFF.

This clone occurred once. V is TRBV4-2 and J is TRBJ2-1; D gene unclear. CDR1 and CDR2 from the germline V gene are LGHNA and YNFKEQ. Deletions cut 1 base from V and 8 bases from J, with 9 bases between. CDR3 length: 13 residues. The CDR3 loop reads CASSQVSNDEQFF. CDR3 DNA: TGTGCCAGCAGCCAAGTGAGCAATGATGAGCAGTTCTTC.

This clone appeared once. This chain connects TRBV9 to TRBJ1-1; possibly TRBD1 for D (6 bases). This CDR3 contains 15 residues. The V and J ends lost 5 bases and 5 bases respectively, with 19 bases between them. Germline V gives CDR1 SGDLS, CDR2 YYNGEE. DNA of the CDR3: TGTGCCAGCAGTCGGGACATCCCGGGGGGGACTGAAGCTTTCTTT. As protein: CASSRDIPGGTEAFF.

CDR3 sequence reads: CASSLGQGAGYEQYF. The CDR3 coding sequence is TGTGCCAGCAGCTTGGGCCAGGGGGCCGGCTACGAGCAGTACTTC. The V call is TRBV5-8, the J call TRBJ2-7; 8 bases align to TRBD1. The V gene end was trimmed by 0 bases and the J gene end by 3 bases; junction bases not matched to a gene: 5. Germline loops: CDR1 SGHTS, CDR2 YDEGEE. The CDR3 consists of 15 residues.

The CDR3 region is CASSLVQGADEQYF. DNA for the CDR3: TGTGCCAGCAGCTTGGTACAGGGGGCGGACGAGCAGTACTTC. The chain joins TRBV28 to TRBJ2-7; the match to TRBD1 covers 9 bases. V dropped 6 bases and J dropped 5; count of bases not matched to a gene: 8. The CDR3 runs 14 residues. Germline values: CDR1 MDHEN, CDR2 SYDVKM.

The chain joins TRBV6-5 to TRBJ1-2; 7 nucleotides match TRBD1. V was pared by 9 bases and J by 8 bases, with 15 bases of the junction left unmatched. Germline loops: CDR1 MNHEY, CDR2 SVGAGI. This CDR3 is 14 amino acids long. The CDR3 DNA follows: TGTGCCAGTTGTAAGGAGGACAGGATCGGGGGCTACACCTTC. Its protein product is CASCKEDRIGGYTF.

The chain uses TRBV29-1 and TRBJ2-5; maybe TRBD2 (6 bases). The germline gives CDR1 SQVTM, CDR2 ANQGSEA. V gave up 3 bases and J gave up 5 bases, with 16 bases separating them. CDR3 length equals 14 residues. Here the CDR3 reads CSVDGGSERETQYF. The CDR3 region has the DNA TGCAGCGTTGATGGAGGGAGCGAGCGGGAGACCCAGTACTTC.